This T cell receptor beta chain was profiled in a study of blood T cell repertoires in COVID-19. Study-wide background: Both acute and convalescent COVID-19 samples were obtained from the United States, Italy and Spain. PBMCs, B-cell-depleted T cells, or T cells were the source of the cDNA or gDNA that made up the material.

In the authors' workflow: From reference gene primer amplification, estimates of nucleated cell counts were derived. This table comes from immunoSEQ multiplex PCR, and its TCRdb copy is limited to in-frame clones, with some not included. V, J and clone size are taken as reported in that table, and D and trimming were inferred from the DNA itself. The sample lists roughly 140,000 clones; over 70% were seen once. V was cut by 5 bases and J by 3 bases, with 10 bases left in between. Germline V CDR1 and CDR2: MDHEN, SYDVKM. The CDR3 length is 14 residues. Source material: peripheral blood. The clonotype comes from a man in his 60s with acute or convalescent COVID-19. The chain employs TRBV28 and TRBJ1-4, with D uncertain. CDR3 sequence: CASSPPGSNEKLFF. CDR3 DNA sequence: TGTGCCAGCAGTCCTCCGGGGTCTAATGAAAAACTGTTTTTT.